This T cell receptor beta chain was found in a study of Ad26.COV2.S vaccination and SARS-CoV-2 variants. Findings of the study overall: After vaccination, substantial breadth of spike-specific CD8+ and CD4+ responses was reported.

Noted treatment: roughly 20 received Ad26.COV2.S at low or high dose, single or two shots; several received placebo; per-sample allocation not given. Each sample was drawn 63 days after the first injection (of vaccine or placebo). Comment on this clone: Antigen unknown.

The table came from immunoSEQ multiplex PCR; TCRdb's copy has only in-frame clones and leaves some out. The table includes around 450,000 clones, over 75% detected once. The V gene end was trimmed by 1 base and the J gene end by 3 bases; junction bases not matched to a gene: 6. The germline gives CDR1 SGHTS, CDR2 YDEGEE. The CDR3 contains 15 residues. This rearrangement joins TRBV5-8 to TRBJ2-7; 8 nucleotides line up with TRBD1. The sequences come from peripheral blood, collected in a trial of Ad26.COV2.S vaccine versus placebo. The clonotype was recovered from a person between 18 and 60 years old who received the Ad26.COV2.S COVID-19 vaccine or a placebo. The CDR3 region is CASSLWTGSNYEQYF. Here the CDR3 DNA reads TGTGCCAGCAGCTTGTGGACAGGGAGCAACTACGAGCAGTACTTC.